This T cell receptor beta chain is drawn from a study of STAT3 mutations in large granular lymphocyte leukemia. About the study: Roughly half the longitudinally sequenced T-LGLL patients had canonical STAT3 mutations. Whole-study findings and limits: At least one immunodominant TCR beta clonotype appeared in every T-cell large granular lymphocyte leukemia patient. After therapy, about 30% of the 18 patients switched clonotypes, all new clones STAT3 wild type. No sample exists from the first appearance of each clone.

On this clone: Antigen: not known.

This CDR3 region has 14 residues. Trimming removed 1 base at V and 8 bases at J, with 14 bases between. CDR1 and CDR2 from the germline V gene are KGHSH and LQKENI. Each sample's TCRbeta library yielded on average approximately 41,000 productive templates. Some clones are missing from TCRdb's copy, which holds only in-frame ones; the method was immunoSEQ multiplex PCR. The sample carries 4,000 to 6,000 clones, around 70% recorded once. Specimen: PBMCs. This receptor was taken from a human donor with T large granular lymphocyte leukemia. Some clones in this sample may be carry-over from other donors' samples. V gene TRBV18 combines with J gene TRBJ1-2; D uncertain. Here the CDR3 reads CASSPLATREGYTF. CDR3 DNA: TGTGCCAGCTCACCACTAGCGACCCGAGAAGGCTACACCTTC. Drawing the rest from reference TRBV18 and TRBJ1-2, the complete variable domain is NAGVMQNPRHLVRRRGQEARLRCSPMKGHSHVYWYRQLPEEGLKFMVYLQKENIIDESGMPKERFSAEFPKEGPSILRIQQVVRGDSAAYFCASSPLATREGYTFGSGTRLTVV.